These 21 T cell receptor beta chains came from one sample sequenced in a study of shared clonotypes between healthy human individuals. Data came from immunoSEQ multiplex PCR; TCRdb stores just in-frame clones and leaves some out. The sample includes about a million clones, approximately 75% of them seen just once. Sequencing input: memory CD4+ T cells from PBMCs. Noted subset: CD45RA-negative fraction. These receptors came from a man younger than 30 in good health. Some clones in this sample may be carry-over from other donors' samples.

DNA for the CDR3: TGTGCCAGCAGTTCCCGGACAGGGTACTCAGGGGCCAACGTCCTGACTTTC. Protein: CASSSRTGYSGANVLTF. The rearrangement links TRBV28 to TRBJ2-6; 8 bases fit TRBD1. Germline-derived CDR1 and CDR2 are MDHEN and SYDVKM. The ends lost 4 bases at V and 4 bases at J; junction bases unmatched: 9. This CDR3 region has 17 residues. Using reference TRBV28 and TRBJ2-6 for the parts outside the CDR3, the full variable domain is DVKVTQSSRYLVKRTGEKVFLECVQDMDHENMFWYRQDPGLGLRLIYFSYDVKMKEKGDIPEGYSVSREKKERFSLILESASTNQTSMYLCASSSRTGYSGANVLTFGAGSRLTVL.

Only one count was recorded for this clone. A much larger clone sits a single nucleotide away, making a read error possible. The chain is built from TRBV5-6 and TRBJ1-1; D remains ambiguous. Trimming removed 1 base from V and 2 bases from J, with 3 bases in between. CDR3 length: 12 amino acids. Per the germline V gene, CDR1 is SGHDT and CDR2 is YYEEEE. Here the CDR3 DNA reads TGTGCCAGCAGCTTGATTAACACTGAAGCTTTCTTT. It encodes CASSLINTEAFF.

The CDR3: CASSLDDGVYEQYF. The CDR3 nucleotides are TGCGCCAGCAGCTTGGACGACGGAGTCTACGAGCAGTACTTC. The genes are TRBV5-1 and TRBJ2-7; D unresolved. The V gene's germline CDR1 is SGHRS and CDR2 YFSETQ. CDR3 length: 14 amino acids. V lost 0 bases, J lost 3 bases, and 10 bases lay in between. Using reference TRBV5-1 and TRBJ2-7 for the parts outside the CDR3, the full variable domain is KAGVTQTPRYLIKTRGQQVTLSCSPISGHRSVSWYQQTPGQGLQFLFEYFSETQRNKGNFPGRFSGRQFSNSRSEMNVSTLELGDSALYLCASSLDDGVYEQYFGPGTRLTVT.

The rearrangement links TRBV19 to TRBJ2-1, with a possible D match to TRBD2 (6 bases). From germline, CDR1 is LNHDA and CDR2 SQIVND (reference sequence). The CDR3 has 16 residues. V lost 0 bases, J lost 5 bases, and 14 bases lay in between. For the CDR3, the DNA is TGTGCCAGTAGTATAGATCGGAGGGGAGATGACAATGAGCAGTTCTTC. Protein: CASSIDRRGDDNEQFF.

The gene calls are TRBV7-3 and TRBJ2-1; D might be TRBD2 (6 bases). V lost 0 bases and J lost 4, with 10 bases in between. From germline, CDR1 is SGHTA and CDR2 FQGTGA. The CDR3 is 15 residues long. In DNA, the CDR3 is TGTGCCAGCAGCTTAACGGCGGGGCGGTACAATGAGCAGTTCTTC. Its translation is CASSLTAGRYNEQFF.

The chain links TRBV2 to TRBJ1-2; possibly TRBD1 for D (5 bases). This CDR3 contains 14 residues. Germline values: CDR1 SNHLY, CDR2 FYNNEI. The ends were cut back, 7 bases at V and 8 bases at J, with 20 bases in the middle. The CDR3 region is CASINEGRTSGYTF. In DNA, the CDR3 is TGTGCCAGCATTAATGAGGGACGGACCTCAGGCTACACCTTC.

This sequence joins TRBV14 and TRBJ2-4, with a weak D call TRBD1 (5 bases). Trimming removed 4 bases from V and 8 bases from J, with 15 bases in between. The germline V gene has CDR1 SGHDN and CDR2 FVKESK. The CDR3 spans 14 residues. CDR3 protein: CASSLGGAMDIQYF. Here the CDR3 DNA reads TGTGCCAGCAGCCTCGGTGGGGCGATGGACATTCAGTACTTC.

The chain combines TRBV11-3 with TRBJ2-2; TRBD2 is a possible D gene (5 bases). The CDR3 length is 13 residues. Germline V gene sequence: CDR1 SGHNT, CDR2 YENEEA. V lost 0 bases and J lost 7, with 6 bases in between. Written as DNA, the CDR3 is TGTGCCAGCAGCTTAGATGAGGGCGGGGAGCTGTTTTTT. This sequence encodes CASSLDEGGELFF.

This clone came up a few times. Other nucleotide sequences in the sample specify the same CDR3. The chain has TRBV2 and TRBJ2-7; D is possibly TRBD1 or TRBD2 (5 bases each). Trimming removed 3 bases at V and 6 bases at J, with 6 bases between. The CDR3 is made up of 11 amino acids. Germline CDR1 reads SNHLY; CDR2 reads FYNNEI. The CDR3, as DNA: TGTGCCAGCAGTGAGAGGGGCGAGCAGTACTTC. Protein: CASSERGEQYF. The full variable domain, rest sourced from reference TRBV2 and TRBJ2-7, is EPEVTQTPSHQVTQMGQEVILRCVPISNHLYFYWYRQILGQKVEFLVSFYNNEISEKSEIFDDQFSVERPDGSNFTLKIRSTKLEDSAMYFCASSERGEQYFGPGTRLTVT.

The V call is TRBV5-5, the J call TRBJ2-7, with unresolved D. Germline assignment: CDR1 SGHKS and CDR2 YYEKEE (reference sequence). The CDR3 runs to 14 residues. The V and J ends lost 4 bases and 2 bases respectively, with 13 bases between them. CDR3 amino acids: CASSLRPTTYEQYF. In DNA form, the CDR3 reads TGTGCCAGCAGCCTCAGGCCCACGACCTACGAGCAGTACTTC.

This clone was counted once. The rearrangement links TRBV7-8 to TRBJ2-7; unclear D gene. The CDR3 loop spans 14 amino acids. The germline V gene encodes CDR1 SGHVS and CDR2 FQNEAQ. The V end was cut by 1 base, the J end by 0 bases, with 7 bases between. CDR3 residues: CASSLGRRSYEQYF. The CDR3 nucleotides are TGTGCCAGCAGCTTAGGACGTCGCTCCTACGAGCAGTACTTC.

The V and J genes are TRBV28 and TRBJ1-5; no reliable D call. In germline, CDR1 is MDHEN, CDR2 SYDVKM. The V gene lost 4 bases and the J gene lost 1 base, with 14 bases spanning the gap. This CDR3 contains 16 residues. CDR3 amino acids: CASSSVRGRSNQPQHF. The CDR3 DNA reads as TGTGCCAGCAGTTCGGTGCGGGGAAGAAGCAATCAGCCCCAGCATTTT.

Comment on this clone: Other DNA sequences from this sample encode an identical CDR3 as well. This chain joins TRBV28 and TRBJ2-5, with D unclear. Per germline, CDR1 MDHEN and CDR2 SYDVKM. CDR3 length: 12 amino acids. Trimming removed 1 base from V and 5 bases from J, with 5 bases in between. CDR3 nucleotides: TGTGCCAGCAGTTTATTGGGGGAGACCCAGTACTTC. Amino acid sequence: CASSLLGETQYF.

This rearrangement joins TRBV30 to TRBJ2-7, with TRBD1 identical over 8 bases. This CDR3 has 14 residues. Germline V CDR1 and CDR2: GTSNPN, SVGIG (reference sequence). V dropped 2 bases and J dropped 4; count of bases not matched to a gene: 7. This chain's CDR3 is CAWSQGARGYEQYF. The CDR3 DNA follows: TGTGCCTGGAGTCAGGGGGCGAGGGGATACGAGCAGTACTTC.

This chain uses TRBV28 with TRBJ1-1, with a weak D call TRBD1 (6 bases). The CDR3 contains 12 residues. V was clipped by 5 bases and J by 6 bases, with 10 bases between them. The germline gives CDR1 MDHEN, CDR2 SYDVKM. The CDR3 bases are TGTGCCAGCAGTCAAGGGGGGGCTGAAGCTTTCTTT. Encoded protein: CASSQGGAEAFF.

This clone was seen a handful of times. The genes are TRBV29-1 and TRBJ1-1; D possibly corresponds to TRBD1 (6 bases). Germline CDR1 reads SQVTM; CDR2 reads ANQGSEA. This CDR3 contains 11 residues. Trimming shortened V by 3 bases and J by 9 bases, and 11 bases separated the two germline ends. The CDR3, as DNA: TGCAGCGTTGACCGCAGGGGCCAAGCTTTCTTT. It translates to CSVDRRGQAFF.

The rearrangement joins TRBV4-1 to TRBJ1-5, with a tentative D call TRBD1 (6 bases). The CDR3 runs 15 residues. In germline, CDR1 is MGHRA, CDR2 YSYEKL. The germline V and J ends were trimmed by 5 bases and 6 bases, with 17 bases remaining between them. CDR3 loop: CASSRTTGIGQPQHF. For the CDR3, the DNA is TGCGCCAGCAGCAGAACGACAGGAATAGGTCAGCCCCAGCATTTT.

A remark on this clone: The same CDR3 can be traced to other DNA sequences in this sample. This chain links TRBV7-9 with TRBJ1-2; D ambiguous. Germline V gene lookup returns CDR1 SEHNR and CDR2 FQNEAQ (reference sequence). Trimming left V 2 bases short and J 6 bases short, with 10 bases between. This CDR3 has 13 residues. CDR3 protein: CASSLRGRDGYTF. Here the CDR3 DNA reads TGTGCCAGCAGCTTAAGAGGGAGAGATGGCTACACCTTC. Full variable domain (remainder filled in from reference TRBV7-9 and TRBJ1-2): DTGVSQNPRHKITKRGQNVTFRCDPISEHNRLYWYRQTLGQGPEFLTYFQNEAQLEKSRLLSDRFSAERPKGSFSTLEIQRTEQGDSAMYLCASSLRGRDGYTFGSGTRLTVV.

This chain uses TRBV18 with TRBJ2-1, with 8 positions matching TRBD2. The CDR3 has 15 amino acids. Germline CDR1 reads KGHSH; CDR2 reads LQKENI. Trimming took 3 bases from V and 3 from J; bases not matched to a gene: 4. The CDR3 is CASSPGRGGYNEQFF. CDR3 nucleotides: TGTGCCAGCTCACCTGGACGGGGGGGCTACAATGAGCAGTTCTTC. The full variable domain, completed using reference TRBV18 and TRBJ2-1, is NAGVMQNPRHLVRRRGQEARLRCSPMKGHSHVYWYRQLPEEGLKFMVYLQKENIIDESGMPKERFSAEFPKEGPSILRIQQVVRGDSAAYFCASSPGRGGYNEQFFGPGTRLTVL.

This clone was picked up a small number of times. The chain recombines TRBV14 with TRBJ1-3; TRBD1 agrees at 7 bases. The germline gives CDR1 SGHDN, CDR2 FVKESK. The CDR3 is made up of 14 amino acids. Unmatched junction bases numbered 1, after V lost 2 bases and J lost 3 bases. CDR3 DNA: TGTGCCAGCAGCCAAAACAGGGGTGGAAACACCATATATTTT. Its protein is CASSQNRGGNTIYF.

This chain connects TRBV6-6 to TRBJ1-5; possibly TRBD1 for D (5 bases). This CDR3 is built from 15 residues. V lost 3 bases and J lost 3, with 12 bases in between. CDR1 MNHNY and CDR2 SVGAGI come from the germline V gene (reference sequence). CDR3 protein: CASSYDGAPNQPQHF. In DNA form, the CDR3 reads TGTGCCAGCAGTTATGACGGGGCCCCCAATCAGCCCCAGCATTTT.